This T cell receptor beta chain originates from a study of post-analysis software for immune sequencing data (dated by TCRdb to 2015 to 2017). About the full investigation: Recorded disease courses included relapsing-remitting, secondary progressive and progressive-relapsing multiple sclerosis, with some patients lacking subtype annotation. A subset of samples was prepared in parallel using single-end sample barcoding, then pooled and co-amplified after Illumina adapter ligation. The patient repertoires were compared against approximately eleven previously published healthy control repertoires obtained from donors aged about 6 to 25 years.

As regards this clonotype: The clone's antigen remains unknown. Per-base quality was not reported, and no clone a single base away is much larger than it.

Points the paper makes about the study in general: Direct clustering with F measure showed strong co-clustering of samples prepared in the same batch, prompting a batch-effect correction. Significantly higher frequencies in patients than in controls were found for roughly 5 TRBV segments, including TRBV5-6, TRBV5-1 and TRBV20-1. Multiple sclerosis patients had significantly lower normalized Chao1 diversity than controls, a result that suggests substantial peripheral T-cell clonal expansion. The multiple sclerosis patient group was slightly younger than the control group.

Preparation of the library involved PCR. The sample was run on an Illumina HiSeq 2500. To reduce PCR and sequencing biases, unique molecular identifiers were incorporated into the TCR beta cDNA libraries. Per 1 to 10 million input T cells, approximately 500,000 cDNA molecules were obtained, such that each molecule approximated one T cell. Patient libraries were prepared and sequenced with the same protocol used for the earlier healthy control dataset. Within a given batch, samples were prepared together, multiplexed and sequenced on the same HiSeq lane. As for how the authors treated the data: MIGEC handled the raw barcoded reads, throwing out single-read molecular identifier groups before consensus assembly and CDR3 extraction. VDJtools was used for post-analysis of the clonotype tables, with diversity normalized by down-sampling every dataset to the smallest sample size. To correct batch-related cross-sample contamination, repertoire overlap clustering matched CDR3 amino acid sequences but not nucleotide sequences. The public sequencing data were trimmed at Q25 with fastp and processed into clonotypes with MiXCR by TCRdb, which kept only in-frame beta chains. CDR3 protein sequences are deduplicated, and each keeps its most common genes and DNA. V and J calls and clone size were set by TCRdb, not the authors. The sample profile shows more than 450,000 distinct CDR3 sequences; around 31% of them were found once. The ten most abundant clones make up approximately 5.4% of the sample.

Trimming at the junction amounts to 6 bases on V and 8 bases on J, and the germline ends lie 5 bases apart. CDR1 and CDR2 (MNHEY, SVGEGT) derive from the germline V gene. There are 11 amino acids in the CDR3, from cysteine to phenylalanine inclusive. Here the CDR3 DNA is all that survives: 33 bases in frame from base 1. To demonstrate the VDJtools post-analysis software, the study profiled TCR beta repertoires from the peripheral blood of around 13 young patients with multiple sclerosis. The multiple sclerosis patients were children and adolescents between roughly 6 and 17 years of age. The sequence joins TRBV6-2 or TRBV6-3 to TRBJ1-6; there is no confident call for the D gene. Sequencing was carried out using blood. This clonotype was sampled from a girl aged 2-17 years with multiple sclerosis. The base sequence is TGTGCCAGCAGACGCGATTCACCCCTCCACTTT. It translates to CASRRDSPLHF.